What follows describes a single TCR beta chain. The data were obtained in a study of blood T cell repertoires in COVID-19. This CDR3 region has 14 residues. Losses at the gene ends were 4 bases for V and 3 bases for J; bases not matched to a gene: 6. From germline, CDR1 is SGHRS and CDR2 YFSETQ. The table came from immunoSEQ multiplex PCR; TCRdb's copy has only in-frame clones and leaves some out. The repertoire includes about 44,000 clones, roughly nine tenths of them detected once, and roughly 0.35% sits in the top ten. Sequencing used peripheral blood. The receptor was isolated from a middle-aged man with COVID-19, enrolled during active disease. The chain joins TRBV5-1 to TRBJ2-7; 8 nucleotides agree with TRBD1. In DNA form, the CDR3 reads TGCGCCAGCAGCGCCGGACAGGGCATCTACGAGCAGTACTTC. This encodes CASSAGQGIYEQYF. Drawing the rest from reference TRBV5-1 and TRBJ2-7, the complete variable domain is KAGVTQTPRYLIKTRGQQVTLSCSPISGHRSVSWYQQTPGQGLQFLFEYFSETQRNKGNFPGRFSGRQFSNSRSEMNVSTLELGDSALYLCASSAGQGIYEQYFGPGTRLTVT.